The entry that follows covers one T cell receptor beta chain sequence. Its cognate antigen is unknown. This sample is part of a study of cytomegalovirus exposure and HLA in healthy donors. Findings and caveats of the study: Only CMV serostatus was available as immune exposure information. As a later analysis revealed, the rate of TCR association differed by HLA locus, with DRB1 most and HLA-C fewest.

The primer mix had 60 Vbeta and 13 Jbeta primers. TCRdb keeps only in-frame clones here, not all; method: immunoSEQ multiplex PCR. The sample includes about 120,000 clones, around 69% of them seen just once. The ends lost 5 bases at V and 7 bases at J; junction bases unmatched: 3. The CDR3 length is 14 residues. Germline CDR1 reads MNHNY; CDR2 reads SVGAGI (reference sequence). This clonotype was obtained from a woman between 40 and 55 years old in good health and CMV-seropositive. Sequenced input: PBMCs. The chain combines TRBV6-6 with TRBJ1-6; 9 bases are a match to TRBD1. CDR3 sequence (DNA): TGTGCCAGCAGTAACGGACAGGGGAATTCACCCCTCCACTTT. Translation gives CASSNGQGNSPLHF.